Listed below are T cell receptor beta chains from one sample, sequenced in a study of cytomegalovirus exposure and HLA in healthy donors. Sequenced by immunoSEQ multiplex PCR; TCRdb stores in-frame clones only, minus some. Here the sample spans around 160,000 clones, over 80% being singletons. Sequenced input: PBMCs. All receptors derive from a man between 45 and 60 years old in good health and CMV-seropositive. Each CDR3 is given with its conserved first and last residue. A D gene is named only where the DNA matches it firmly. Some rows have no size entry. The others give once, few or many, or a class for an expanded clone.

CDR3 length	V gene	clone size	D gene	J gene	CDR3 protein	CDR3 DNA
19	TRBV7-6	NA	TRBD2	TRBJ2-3	CASSTSPLLAGGGADTQYF	TGTGCCAGCAGCACCTCCCCACTACTAGCGGGGGGAGGTGCAGATACGCAGTATTTT
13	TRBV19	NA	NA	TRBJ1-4	CASSRSVNEKLFF	TGTGCCAGTTCGAGGTCAGTTAATGAAAAACTGTTTTTT
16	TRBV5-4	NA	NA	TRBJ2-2	CASSLDGGLNTGELFF	TGTGCCAGCAGCTTGGACGGGGGGCTGAACACCGGGGAGCTGTTTTTT
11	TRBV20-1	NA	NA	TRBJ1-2	CSATDRGGYTF	TGCAGTGCCACGGACAGAGGTGGCTACACCTTC
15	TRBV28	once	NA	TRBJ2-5	CASRYLREQGETQYF	TGTGCCAGCAGATACCTCCGGGAACAGGGAGAGACCCAGTACTTC
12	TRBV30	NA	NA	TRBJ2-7	CAWSRRVYEQYF	TGTGCCTGGAGCCGTCGGGTCTACGAGCAGTACTTC
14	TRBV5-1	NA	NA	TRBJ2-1	CASSLGQGGNEQFF	TGCGCCAGCAGCTTGGGCCAGGGGGGCAATGAGCAGTTCTTC
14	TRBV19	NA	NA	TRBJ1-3	CASRVGSSGNTIYF	TGTGCCAGCAGGGTGGGCAGCTCTGGAAACACCATATATTTT
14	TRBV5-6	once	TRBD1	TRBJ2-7	CASSLGQGDYEQYF	TGTGCCAGCAGCTTGGGGCAGGGGGACTACGAGCAGTACTTC
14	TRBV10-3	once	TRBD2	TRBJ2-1	CAIRGEGSYNEQFF	TGTGCCATCAGGGGGGAGGGATCCTACAATGAGCAGTTCTTC
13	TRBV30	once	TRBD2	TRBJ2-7	CAWSHPGGDEQYF	TGTGCCTGGAGCCACCCGGGGGGGGACGAGCAGTACTTC
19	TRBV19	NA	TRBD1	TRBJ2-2	CASSIRGFRETGYTGELFF	TGTGCCAGTAGTATTCGTGGATTCCGTGAGACAGGGTATACCGGGGAGCTGTTTTTT
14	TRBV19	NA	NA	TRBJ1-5	CASSIFTDNQPQHF	TGTGCCAGTAGTATCTTTACAGACAATCAGCCCCAGCATTTT
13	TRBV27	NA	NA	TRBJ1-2	CATPAGVVGGYTF	TGTGCCACTCCGGCAGGGGTGGTGGGTGGCTACACCTTC
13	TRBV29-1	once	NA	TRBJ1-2	CSALGTTGYGYTF	TGCAGCGCGTTGGGTACTACAGGGTATGGCTACACCTTC
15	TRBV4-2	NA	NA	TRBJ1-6	CASSQEYRDNSPLHF	TGTGCCAGCAGCCAAGAATACAGGGATAATTCACCCCTCCACTTT
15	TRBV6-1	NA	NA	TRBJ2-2	CATRLYQANTGELFF	TGTGCCACTCGATTGTATCAGGCCAACACCGGGGAGCTGTTTTTT
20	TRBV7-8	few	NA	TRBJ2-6	CASSLEASGGRLSGANVLTF	TGTGCCAGCAGCTTAGAGGCTTCGGGGGGCCGGTTGAGCGGGGCCAACGTCCTGACTTTC
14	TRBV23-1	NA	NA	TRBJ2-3	CASSHTQGPSTQYF	TGCGCCAGCAGTCATACCCAGGGGCCAAGTACGCAGTATTTT
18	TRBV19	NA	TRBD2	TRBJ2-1	CASSIGPSGTRYYNEQFF	TGTGCCAGTAGTATCGGGCCTAGCGGGACCCGCTATTACAATGAGCAGTTCTTC
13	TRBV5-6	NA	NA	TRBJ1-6	CASSLDSNSPLHF	TGTGCCAGCAGCCTGGACAGTAATTCACCCCTCCACTTT
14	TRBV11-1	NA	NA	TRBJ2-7	CASSLITGPYEQYF	TGTGCCAGCAGCTTAATTACGGGTCCCTACGAGCAGTACTTC
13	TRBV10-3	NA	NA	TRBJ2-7	CAISRGRDYEQYF	TGTGCCATCAGCCGAGGGCGGGATTACGAGCAGTACTTC